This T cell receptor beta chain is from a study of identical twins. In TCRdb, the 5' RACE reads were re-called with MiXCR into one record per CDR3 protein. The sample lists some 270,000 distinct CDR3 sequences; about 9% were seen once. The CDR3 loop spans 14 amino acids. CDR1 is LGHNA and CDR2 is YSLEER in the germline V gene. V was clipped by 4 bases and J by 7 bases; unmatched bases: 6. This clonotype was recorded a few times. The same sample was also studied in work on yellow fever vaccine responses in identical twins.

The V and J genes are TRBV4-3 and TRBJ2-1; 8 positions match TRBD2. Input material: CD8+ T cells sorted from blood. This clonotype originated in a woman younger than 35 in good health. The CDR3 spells CASSRQREKNEQFF. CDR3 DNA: TGCGCCAGCAGCCGTCAGCGGGAGAAAAATGAGCAGTTCTTC.